These 21 T cell receptor beta chains came from one sample sequenced in a study of T cells after yellow fever vaccination (dated by TCRdb to between 2018 and 2020). What the treatment or condition label conveys for this sample: live attenuated yellow fever vaccine strain. Library construction relied on 5' RACE. The data were produced on an Illumina HiSeq 2500. Using fastp at Q25 and MiXCR, TCRdb reprocessed the public reads and kept productive beta chains. Each CDR3 protein appears once, grouped with its most common genes and DNA. In this sample the table shows 450,000 to 650,000 distinct CDR3 sequences, approximately 15% of which occur a single time. The top ten constitute over 11% of the sample. The specimen was PBMCs, collected on the day of the yellow fever booster vaccination. These TCRs come from a man younger than 40 who received the YFV17D yellow fever vaccine.

The chain joins TRBV28 to TRBJ2-3, with 7 bases lining up with TRBD1. The J segment lost 1 base and the V segment lost 3 bases, leaving 13 bases of the junction unmatched. Germline CDR1 MDHEN, CDR2 SYDVKM. The CDR3 spans 18 residues. The CDR3 reads CASSFEQGTVVGTDTQYF. The DNA of the CDR3 is TGTGCCAGCAGTTTTGAACAGGGGACCGTCGTTGGCACAGATACGCAGTATTTT.

The V gene is TRBV14, the J gene TRBJ2-2; D unclear. V was cut by 3 bases and J by 0 bases, with 20 bases left in between. The V gene's germline CDR1 is SGHDN and CDR2 FVKESK. The CDR3 has 19 residues. CDR3 sequence: CASSHARLGLPTNTGELFF. CDR3 coding DNA: TGTGCCAGCAGCCACGCCCGGCTGGGGTTACCCACGAACACCGGGGAGCTGTTTTTT.

The chain carries TRBV5-5 and TRBJ2-5, with 7 bases fitting TRBD2. The CDR3 has 14 amino acids. Germline V gene lookup returns CDR1 SGHKS and CDR2 YYEKEE (reference sequence). Trimming took 2 bases from V and 5 from J; bases not matched to a gene: 6. DNA of the CDR3: TGTGCCAGCAGCTTAGCGGGACTGATCGAGACCCAGTACTTC. It codes for CASSLAGLIETQYF.

The CDR3 nucleotides read TGTGCCAGCAGGTCCTCGCTTGGCGGGATGATGGGAAATGAGCAGTTCTTC. Protein: CASRSSLGGMMGNEQFF. This chain links TRBV7-8 with TRBJ2-1; tentatively, D is TRBD2 (6 bases). This CDR3 has 17 amino acids. V shed 6 bases and J shed 7 bases, with 25 bases lying between them. Per germline, CDR1 SGHVS and CDR2 FQNEAQ.

This clonotype was counted between two and nine times. The chain combines TRBV9 with TRBJ2-2; D gene uncertain. V dropped 4 bases and J dropped 4 bases, with 14 bases sitting between them. The CDR3 contains 15 residues. Germline V lookup: CDR1 SGDLS, CDR2 YYNGEE. CDR3 nucleotide sequence: TGTGCCAGCAGCCCCCGGACGTTTTTCACCGGGGAGCTGTTTTTT. Its protein is CASSPRTFFTGELFF.

The gene calls are TRBV6-6 and TRBJ2-7; D gene uncertain. The V end was cut by 8 bases, the J end by 1 base, with 9 bases between. Germline V gene sequence: CDR1 MNHNY, CDR2 SVGAGI (reference sequence). The CDR3 runs 12 residues. CDR3 loop: CASGRKSYEQYF. The CDR3 region has the DNA TGTGCCAGCGGTCGAAAGTCCTACGAGCAGTACTTC.

The rearrangement uses TRBV20-1 and TRBJ2-2; D ambiguous. Trimming took off 1 base at V and 6 bases at J, with 12 bases between the two ends. CDR3 length equals 14 residues. Germline V CDR1 and CDR2: DFQATT, SNEGSKA (reference sequence). In DNA form, the CDR3 reads TGCAGTGCTAGAGCCCTGGGTGTAGCCGGGGAGCTGTTTTTT. It yields the protein CSARALGVAGELFF.

This clonotype came up a few times. The V and J genes are TRBV25-1 and TRBJ2-7, with TRBD2 matching 10 bases. Germline-derived CDR1 and CDR2 are MGHDK and SYGVNS. This CDR3 is built from 16 residues. J lost 0 bases, V lost 5 bases, and 7 bases had no gene match. The CDR3 nucleotides are TGTGCCAGCAGTCCAGATGGGACTAGCGACTCCTACGAGCAGTACTTC. This sequence encodes CASSPDGTSDSYEQYF.

In this sample, this clonotype turned up many times. The chain uses TRBV12-5 and TRBJ1-1; D remains ambiguous. V lost 8 bases and J lost 5, with 18 bases in between. The CDR3 extends over 14 amino acids. The germline CDR1 and CDR2 sequences are LGHNT and FRNRAP. The CDR3 is CASFASEGLTEAFF. CDR3 bases: TGTGCTAGTTTTGCCTCGGAGGGTTTGACTGAAGCTTTCTTT.

This chain connects TRBV3-1 to TRBJ1-5, with 9 bases aligning to TRBD1. Trimming took 0 bases from V and 9 from J; bases not matched to a gene: 6. CDR1 is LGHDT and CDR2 is YNNKEL in the germline V gene (reference sequence). The CDR3 contains 15 residues. The CDR3 here is CASSQDMDRGRPQHF. The CDR3 DNA reads TGTGCCAGCAGCCAAGATATGGACAGGGGCCGGCCCCAGCATTTT.

The rearrangement joins TRBV29-1 to TRBJ2-6; D gene unclear. The germline V and J ends were trimmed by 0 bases and 0 bases, with 15 bases remaining between them. Germline-derived CDR1 and CDR2 are SQVTM and ANQGSEA. The CDR3 spans 18 residues. The CDR3 DNA reads TGCAGCGTTGAAGATGCGCCCAGGCCCAACTCTGGGGCCAACGTCCTGACTTTC. This codes for CSVEDAPRPNSGANVLTF.

This clonotype came up a few times. The J gene is TRBJ2-3, the V gene TRBV5-1; D possibly corresponds to TRBD1 (6 bases). The CDR3 length is 17 residues. Germline-derived CDR1 and CDR2 are SGHRS and YFSETQ. Trimming pared 0 bases from V and 3 bases from J, leaving 17 bases between. The CDR3 DNA is TGCGCCAGCAGCTTGGACCCACAGGGAGTCGGGACAGATACGCAGTATTTT. It is translated as CASSLDPQGVGTDTQYF. The full variable domain, rest sourced from reference TRBV5-1 and TRBJ2-3, is KAGVTQTPRYLIKTRGQQVTLSCSPISGHRSVSWYQQTPGQGLQFLFEYFSETQRNKGNFPGRFSGRQFSNSRSEMNVSTLELGDSALYLCASSLDPQGVGTDTQYFGPGTRLTVL.

The V and J genes are TRBV7-3 and TRBJ2-7; tentative D call: TRBD2 (6 bases). This CDR3 is 13 amino acids long. V gave up 3 bases and J gave up 6 bases, with 12 bases separating them. Germline loops: CDR1 SGHTA, CDR2 FQGTGA. Here the CDR3 reads CASSLDYFSEQYF. The CDR3 DNA reads as TGTGCCAGCAGCTTGGACTACTTCTCCGAGCAGTACTTC.

The chain joins TRBV24-1 to TRBJ1-5; D remains unclear. V lost 3 bases, J lost 9 bases, and 20 bases lay in between. The CDR3 runs to 16 residues. Germline CDR1 KGHDR, CDR2 SFDVKD. CDR3 loop: CATSDPSGPPFRPQHF. For the CDR3, the DNA is TGTGCCACCAGTGATCCCAGCGGGCCGCCCTTTAGGCCCCAGCATTTT.

In this sample, this clonotype turned up a few times. The chain carries TRBV10-2 and TRBJ2-5; TRBD2 matches at 14 bases. V gave up 6 bases and J gave up 0 bases; unmatched junction bases: 9. This CDR3 comprises 18 residues. CDR1 and CDR2 from the germline V gene are WSHSY and SAAADI. CDR3 loop: CASRRGLAGVRYQETQYF. In DNA form, the CDR3 reads TGCGCCAGCAGGAGGGGACTAGCGGGGGTAAGGTACCAAGAGACCCAGTACTTC.

The chain combines TRBV12-3 or TRBV12-4 with TRBJ2-1; a weak D match, TRBD1 (6 bases). The V end lost 3 bases, the J end lost 7 bases, and 10 bases lay between the germline ends. This CDR3 is 13 amino acids long. The CDR3 here is CASSFRGTNEQFF. For the CDR3, the DNA is TGTGCCAGCAGTTTCAGAGGGACAAATGAGCAGTTCTTC.

J is TRBJ2-2 and V is TRBV7-3, with TRBD1 matching over 7 bases. Looked up from germline, CDR1 is SGHTA and CDR2 is FQGTGA. V trimming: 6 bases; J trimming: 2 bases; junction bases outside the gene matches: 18. The CDR3 spans 19 residues. The CDR3 region has the DNA TGTGCCAGCAGTAATCGACCTGACCGGGACAGCGATAACACCGGGGAGCTGTTTTTT. This translates into CASSNRPDRDSDNTGELFF.

This clonotype was detected a few times. This sequence joins TRBV7-2 and TRBJ1-5, with a possible D match to TRBD1 (5 bases). CDR3 length equals 15 residues. V was trimmed by 5 bases and J by 4 bases, leaving 15 bases between them. In germline, CDR1 is SGHTA, CDR2 FQGNSA. CDR3 bases: TGTGCCAGCAGCGCAGCAGGGACGGGAAATCAGCCCCAGCATTTT. It translates to CASSAAGTGNQPQHF.

V usage is TRBV20-1 and J usage is TRBJ2-4; D is tentatively TRBD1 or TRBD2 (5 bases each). Germline-derived CDR1 and CDR2 are DFQATT and SNEGSKA (reference sequence). V was shortened by 3 bases and J by 0 bases, with 18 bases between the two germline ends. The CDR3 has 17 residues. CDR3 loop: CSASSVQGLLAKNIQYF. The CDR3 DNA reads as TGCAGTGCTAGTAGCGTTCAGGGTCTACTAGCCAAAAACATTCAGTACTTC.

This clonotype has a handful of counts. The J gene is TRBJ2-1, the V gene TRBV15; a weak D match, TRBD2 (6 bases). V was shortened by 9 bases and J by 2 bases, with 17 bases between the two germline ends. Germline assignment: CDR1 LNHNV and CDR2 YYDKDF (reference sequence). This CDR3 region has 15 residues. This chain's CDR3 is CATNLRGGTYNEQFF. The CDR3 nucleotides read TGTGCCACAAACCTTCGCGGAGGGACCTACAATGAGCAGTTCTTC.

This clonotype has only a few counts. V gene TRBV28 combines with J gene TRBJ2-5; 8 bases are a match to TRBD2. The CDR3 sequence is 17 residues long. V trimming: 7 bases; J trimming: 4 bases; junction bases outside the gene matches: 17. Germline loops: CDR1 MDHEN, CDR2 SYDVKM. CDR3 sequence (DNA): TGTGCCAGCAAGAGCCCCAGCGGGAGCGACTTTAGAGAGACCCAGTACTTC. Its translation is CASKSPSGSDFRETQYF.